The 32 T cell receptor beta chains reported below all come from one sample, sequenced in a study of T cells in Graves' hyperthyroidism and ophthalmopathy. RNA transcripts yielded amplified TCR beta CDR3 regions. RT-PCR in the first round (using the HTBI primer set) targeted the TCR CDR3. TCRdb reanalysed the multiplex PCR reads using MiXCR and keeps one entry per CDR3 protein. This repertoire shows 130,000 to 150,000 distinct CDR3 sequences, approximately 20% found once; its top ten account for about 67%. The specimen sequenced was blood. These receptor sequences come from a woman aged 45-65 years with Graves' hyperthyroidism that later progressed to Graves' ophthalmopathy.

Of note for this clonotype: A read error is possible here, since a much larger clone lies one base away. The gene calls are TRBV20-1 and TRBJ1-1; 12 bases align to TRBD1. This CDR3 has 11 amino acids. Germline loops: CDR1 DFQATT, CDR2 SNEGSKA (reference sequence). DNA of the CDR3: TGCGGTTTGGGACAGGGGGCTAAGGCTTTCTTT. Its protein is CGLGQGAKAFF.

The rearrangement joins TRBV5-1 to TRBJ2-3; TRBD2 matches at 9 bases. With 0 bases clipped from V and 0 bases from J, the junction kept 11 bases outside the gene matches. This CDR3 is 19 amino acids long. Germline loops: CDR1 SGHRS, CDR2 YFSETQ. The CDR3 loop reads CASSLGLAALPLSTDTQYF. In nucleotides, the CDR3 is TGCGCCAGCAGCTTGGGACTAGCGGCTTTACCCCTCAGCACAGATACGCAGTATTTT.

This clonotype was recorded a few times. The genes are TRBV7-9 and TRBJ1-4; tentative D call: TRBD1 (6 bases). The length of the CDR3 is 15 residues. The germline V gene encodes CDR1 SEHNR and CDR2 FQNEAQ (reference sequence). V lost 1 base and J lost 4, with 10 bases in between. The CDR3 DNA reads TGTGCCAGCAGCTTAGAACAGGGCCTTAATGAAAAACTGTTTTTT. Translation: CASSLEQGLNEKLFF.

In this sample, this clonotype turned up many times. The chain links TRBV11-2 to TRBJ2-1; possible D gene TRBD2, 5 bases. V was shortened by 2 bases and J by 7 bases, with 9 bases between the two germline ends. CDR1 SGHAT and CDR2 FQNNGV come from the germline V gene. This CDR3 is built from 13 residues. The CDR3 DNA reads TGTGCCAGCAGCTTAAACCCGGGGAATGAGCAGTTCTTC. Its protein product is CASSLNPGNEQFF.

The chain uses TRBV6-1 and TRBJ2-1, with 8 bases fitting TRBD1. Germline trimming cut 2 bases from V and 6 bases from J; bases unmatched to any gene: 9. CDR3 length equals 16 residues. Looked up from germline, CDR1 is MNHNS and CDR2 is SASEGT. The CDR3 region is CASSEWRDRPGNEQFF. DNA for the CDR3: TGTGCCAGCAGTGAATGGCGGGACAGGCCGGGCAATGAGCAGTTCTTC.

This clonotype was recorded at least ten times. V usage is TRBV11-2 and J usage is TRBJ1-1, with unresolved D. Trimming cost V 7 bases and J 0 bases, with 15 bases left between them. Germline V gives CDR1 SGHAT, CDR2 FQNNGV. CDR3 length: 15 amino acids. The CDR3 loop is CASTHERTMNTEAFF. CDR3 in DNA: TGTGCCAGCACCCACGAGCGCACCATGAACACTGAAGCTTTCTTT.

This CDR3 is CASSILTGGGDQPQHF. The CDR3 DNA sequence: TGTGCCAGTAGTATTTTGACAGGGGGAGGAGATCAGCCCCAGCATTTT. The rearrangement joins TRBV19 to TRBJ1-5; 9 nucleotides agree with TRBD1. The V segment lost 3 bases and the J segment 5 bases; nucleotides outside the gene matches: 8. The CDR3 sequence is 16 residues long. Germline CDR1 is LNHDA and CDR2 is SQIVND (reference sequence).

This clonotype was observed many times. CDR3 in amino acids: CASSSGTGVREQYF. The CDR3, as DNA: TGTGCCAGCAGCTCCGGGACAGGGGTCCGCGAGCAGTACTTC. This chain connects TRBV13 to TRBJ2-7; 10 bases agree with TRBD1. The trim removed 4 bases at V and 6 bases at J, leaving 6 bases unmatched. The CDR3 sequence is 14 residues long. The germline CDR1 and CDR2 sequences are PRHDT and FYEKMQ (reference sequence).

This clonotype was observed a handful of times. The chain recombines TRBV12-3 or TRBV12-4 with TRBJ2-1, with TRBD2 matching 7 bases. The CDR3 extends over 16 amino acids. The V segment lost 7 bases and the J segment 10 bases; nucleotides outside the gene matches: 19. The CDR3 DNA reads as TGTGCCAGCACCAGTTCGGGGGTGAGGGAGGGCCGAGAGCAGTTCTTC. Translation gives CASTSSGVREGREQFF.

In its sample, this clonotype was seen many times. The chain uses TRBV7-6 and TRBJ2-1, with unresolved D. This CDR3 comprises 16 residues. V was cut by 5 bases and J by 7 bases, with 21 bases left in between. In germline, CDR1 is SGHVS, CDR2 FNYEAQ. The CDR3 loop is CASSRALGLMRNEQFF. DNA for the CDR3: TGTGCCAGCAGCCGCGCCTTAGGGCTGATGAGGAATGAGCAGTTCTTC.

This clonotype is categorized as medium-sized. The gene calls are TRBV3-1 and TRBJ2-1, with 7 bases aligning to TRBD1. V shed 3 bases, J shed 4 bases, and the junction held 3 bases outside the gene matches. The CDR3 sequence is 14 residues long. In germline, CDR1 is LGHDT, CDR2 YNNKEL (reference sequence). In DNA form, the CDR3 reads TGTGCCAGCAGCCATGGGGACAGATACAATGAGCAGTTCTTC. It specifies CASSHGDRYNEQFF.

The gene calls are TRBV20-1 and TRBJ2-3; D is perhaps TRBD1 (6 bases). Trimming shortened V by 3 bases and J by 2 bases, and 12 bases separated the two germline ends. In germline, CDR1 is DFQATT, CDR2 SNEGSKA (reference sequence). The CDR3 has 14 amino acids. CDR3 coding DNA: TGCAGTGCTAGGGGGGCTTTAGACACAGATACGCAGTATTTT. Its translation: CSARGALDTDTQYF.

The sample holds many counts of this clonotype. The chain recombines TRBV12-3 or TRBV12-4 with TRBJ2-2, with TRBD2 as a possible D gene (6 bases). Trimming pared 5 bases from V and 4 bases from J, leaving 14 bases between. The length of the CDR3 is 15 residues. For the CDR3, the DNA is TGTGCCAGCAGTCCCCTCTCGCGGGGCACCGGGGAGCTGTTTTTT. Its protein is CASSPLSRGTGELFF.

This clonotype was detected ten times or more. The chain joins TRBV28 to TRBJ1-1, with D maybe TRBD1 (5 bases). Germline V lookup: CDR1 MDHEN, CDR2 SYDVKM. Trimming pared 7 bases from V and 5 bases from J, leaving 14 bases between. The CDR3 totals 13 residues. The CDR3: CASTLWGETEAFF. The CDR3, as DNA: TGTGCCAGCACCTTGTGGGGGGAAACTGAAGCTTTCTTT. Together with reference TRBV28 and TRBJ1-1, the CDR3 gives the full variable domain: DVKVTQSSRYLVKRTGEKVFLECVQDMDHENMFWYRQDPGLGLRLIYFSYDVKMKEKGDIPEGYSVSREKKERFSLILESASTNQTSMYLCASTLWGETEAFFGQGTRLTVV.

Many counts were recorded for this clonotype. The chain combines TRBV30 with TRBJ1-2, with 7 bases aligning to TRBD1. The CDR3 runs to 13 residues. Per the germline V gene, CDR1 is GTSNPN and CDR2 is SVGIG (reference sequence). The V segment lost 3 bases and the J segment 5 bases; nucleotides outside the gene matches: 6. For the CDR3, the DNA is TGTGCCTGGAGAAGTGGACAGGATTATGGCTACACCTTC. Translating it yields CAWRSGQDYGYTF.

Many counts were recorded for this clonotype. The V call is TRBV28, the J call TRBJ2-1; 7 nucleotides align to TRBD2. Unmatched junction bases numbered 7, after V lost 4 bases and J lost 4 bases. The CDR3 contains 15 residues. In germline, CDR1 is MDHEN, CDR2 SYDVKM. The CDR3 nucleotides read TGTGCCAGCAGTTCACCCGGACTAGAGTACAATGAGCAGTTCTTC. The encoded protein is CASSSPGLEYNEQFF.

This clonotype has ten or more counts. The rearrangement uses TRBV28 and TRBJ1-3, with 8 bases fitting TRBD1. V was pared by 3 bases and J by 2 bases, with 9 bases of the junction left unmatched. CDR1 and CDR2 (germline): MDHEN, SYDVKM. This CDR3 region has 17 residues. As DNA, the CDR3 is TGTGCCAGCAGTTTCCGAGACAGGGGTGGGGCTGGAAACACCATATATTTT. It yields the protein CASSFRDRGGAGNTIYF.

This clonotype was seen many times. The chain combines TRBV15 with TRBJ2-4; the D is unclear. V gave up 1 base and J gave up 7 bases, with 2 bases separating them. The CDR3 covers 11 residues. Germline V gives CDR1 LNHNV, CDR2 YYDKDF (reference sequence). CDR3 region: CATSRVNIQYF. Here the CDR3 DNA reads TGTGCCACCAGCAGAGTTAACATTCAGTACTTC.

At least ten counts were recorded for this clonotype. DNA for the CDR3: TGTGCCAGCAGTTTTCAGGGCGGGGACACTGAAGCTTTCTTT. Its translation: CASSFQGGDTEAFF. The genes are TRBV12-3 or TRBV12-4 and TRBJ1-1; perhaps TRBD1 as D (5 bases). This CDR3 region has 14 residues. Between the trimmed V and J ends, which lost 3 bases and 3 bases, there was a span of 11 bases.

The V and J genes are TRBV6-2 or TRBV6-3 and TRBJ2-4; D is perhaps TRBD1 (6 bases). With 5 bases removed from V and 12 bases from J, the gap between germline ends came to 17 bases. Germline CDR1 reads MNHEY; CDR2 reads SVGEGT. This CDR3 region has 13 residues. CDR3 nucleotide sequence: TGTGCCAGCAGTGCTGACGGGACACCCTCTCAGTACTTC. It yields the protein CASSADGTPSQYF.

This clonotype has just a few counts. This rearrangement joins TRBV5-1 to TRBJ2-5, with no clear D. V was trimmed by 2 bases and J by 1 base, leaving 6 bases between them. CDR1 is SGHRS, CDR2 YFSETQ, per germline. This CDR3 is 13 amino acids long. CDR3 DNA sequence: TGCGCCAGCAGCTTACCCACCCAAGAGACCCAGTACTTC. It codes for CASSLPTQETQYF. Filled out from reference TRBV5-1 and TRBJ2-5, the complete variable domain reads KAGVTQTPRYLIKTRGQQVTLSCSPISGHRSVSWYQQTPGQGLQFLFEYFSETQRNKGNFPGRFSGRQFSNSRSEMNVSTLELGDSALYLCASSLPTQETQYFGPGTRLLVL.

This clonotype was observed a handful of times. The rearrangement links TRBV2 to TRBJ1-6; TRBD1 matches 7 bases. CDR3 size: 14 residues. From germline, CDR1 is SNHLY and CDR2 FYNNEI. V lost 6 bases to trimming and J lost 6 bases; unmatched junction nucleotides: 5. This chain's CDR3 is CASSLDRVNSPLHF. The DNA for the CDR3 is TGTGCCAGCAGCCTTGACAGGGTTAATTCACCCCTCCACTTT.

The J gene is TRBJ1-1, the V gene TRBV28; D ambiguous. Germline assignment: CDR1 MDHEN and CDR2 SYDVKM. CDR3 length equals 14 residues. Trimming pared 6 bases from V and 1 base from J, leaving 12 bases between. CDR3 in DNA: TGTGCCAGCAGACGACAAGGACCGAACACTGAAGCTTTCTTT. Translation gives CASRRQGPNTEAFF. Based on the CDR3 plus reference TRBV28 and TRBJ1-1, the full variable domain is DVKVTQSSRYLVKRTGEKVFLECVQDMDHENMFWYRQDPGLGLRLIYFSYDVKMKEKGDIPEGYSVSREKKERFSLILESASTNQTSMYLCASRRQGPNTEAFFGQGTRLTVV.

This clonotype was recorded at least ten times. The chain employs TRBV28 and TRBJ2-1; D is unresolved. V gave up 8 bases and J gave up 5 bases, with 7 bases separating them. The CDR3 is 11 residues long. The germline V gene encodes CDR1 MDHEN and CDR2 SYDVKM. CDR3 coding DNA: TGTGCCAGCTCAACCAACAATGAGCAGTTCTTC. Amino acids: CASSTNNEQFF. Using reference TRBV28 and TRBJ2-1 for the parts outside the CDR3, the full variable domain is DVKVTQSSRYLVKRTGEKVFLECVQDMDHENMFWYRQDPGLGLRLIYFSYDVKMKEKGDIPEGYSVSREKKERFSLILESASTNQTSMYLCASSTNNEQFFGPGTRLTVL.

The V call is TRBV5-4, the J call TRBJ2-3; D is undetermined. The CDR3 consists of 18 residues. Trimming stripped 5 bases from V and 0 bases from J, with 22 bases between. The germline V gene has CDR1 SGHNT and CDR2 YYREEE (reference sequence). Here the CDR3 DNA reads TGTGCCAGCAGTGCGCCCCCTTCTAGGAGCTCTAGCACAGATACGCAGTATTTT. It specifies CASSAPPSRSSSTDTQYF. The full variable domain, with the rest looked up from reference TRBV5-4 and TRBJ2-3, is ETGVTQSPTHLIKTRGQQVTLRCSSQSGHNTVSWYQQALGQGPQFIFQYYREEENGRGNFPPRFSGLQFPNYSSELNVNALELDDSALYLCASSAPPSRSSSTDTQYFGPGTRLTVL.

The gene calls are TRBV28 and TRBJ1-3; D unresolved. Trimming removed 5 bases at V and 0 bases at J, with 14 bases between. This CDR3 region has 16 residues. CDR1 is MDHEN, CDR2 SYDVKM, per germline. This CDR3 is CASSDLPINSGNTIYF. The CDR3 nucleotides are TGTGCCAGCAGTGACCTCCCGATAAACTCTGGAAACACCATATATTTT. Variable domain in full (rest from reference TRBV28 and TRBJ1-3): DVKVTQSSRYLVKRTGEKVFLECVQDMDHENMFWYRQDPGLGLRLIYFSYDVKMKEKGDIPEGYSVSREKKERFSLILESASTNQTSMYLCASSDLPINSGNTIYFGEGSWLTVV.

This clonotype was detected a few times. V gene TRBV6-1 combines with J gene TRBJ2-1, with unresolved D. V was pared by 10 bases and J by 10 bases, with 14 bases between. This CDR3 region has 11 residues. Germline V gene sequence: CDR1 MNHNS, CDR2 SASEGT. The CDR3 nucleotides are TGTGCCACCCGAGAGGCGCTGGAGCAGTTCTTC. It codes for CATREALEQFF.

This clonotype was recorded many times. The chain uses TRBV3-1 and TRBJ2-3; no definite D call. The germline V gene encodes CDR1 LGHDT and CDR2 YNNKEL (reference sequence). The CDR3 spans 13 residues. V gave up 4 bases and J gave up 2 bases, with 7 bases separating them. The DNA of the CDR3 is TGTGCCAGCAGCCTTAGATACACAGATACGCAGTATTTT. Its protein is CASSLRYTDTQYF.

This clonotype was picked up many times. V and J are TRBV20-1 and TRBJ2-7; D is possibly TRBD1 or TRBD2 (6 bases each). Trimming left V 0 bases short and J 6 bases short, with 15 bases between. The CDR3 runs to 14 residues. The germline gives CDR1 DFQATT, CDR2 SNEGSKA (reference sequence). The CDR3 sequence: CSARDSGGLFEQYF. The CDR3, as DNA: TGCAGTGCTAGAGATTCTGGGGGGCTGTTCGAGCAGTACTTC.

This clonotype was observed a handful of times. CDR3 coding DNA: TGTGCCAGCAGTGGCGTAGGGACAGACTCCTACGAGCAGTACTTC. As protein: CASSGVGTDSYEQYF. J is TRBJ2-7 and V is TRBV28; 7 bases are shared with TRBD1. Unmatched junction bases numbered 7, after V lost 5 bases and J lost 0 bases. The CDR3 runs to 15 residues. Germline CDR1 and CDR2: MDHEN and SYDVKM.

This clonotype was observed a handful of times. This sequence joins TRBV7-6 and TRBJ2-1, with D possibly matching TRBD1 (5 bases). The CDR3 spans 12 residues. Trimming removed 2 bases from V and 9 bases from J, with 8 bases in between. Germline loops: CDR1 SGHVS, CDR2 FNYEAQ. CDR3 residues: CASSLQGGEQFF. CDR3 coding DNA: TGTGCCAGCAGCTTACAGGGCGGTGAGCAGTTCTTC.

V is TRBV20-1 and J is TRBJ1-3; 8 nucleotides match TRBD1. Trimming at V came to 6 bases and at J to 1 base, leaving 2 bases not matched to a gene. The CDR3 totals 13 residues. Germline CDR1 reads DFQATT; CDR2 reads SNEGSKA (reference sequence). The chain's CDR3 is CSATGGSGNTIYF. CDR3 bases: TGCAGTGCCACAGGGGGATCTGGAAACACCATATATTTT.